This T cell receptor beta chain is from a study of graft-versus-host responses after intestinal transplantation. The assay was immunoSEQ multiplex PCR, and TCRdb's table has in-frame clones only and misses some. The sample contains more than 9,500 clones, 93% of which appear only once. CDR1 and CDR2 (germline): SGHNT, YYREEE (reference sequence). The ends were cut back, 1 base at V and 4 bases at J, with 11 bases in the middle. CDR3 length equals 14 residues. The rearrangement joins TRBV5-4 to TRBJ1-2; D is uncertain. The sequence came from a human patient who received an intestinal transplant, so some T cells may come from the graft donor. Material: PBMCs, obtained 109 to 110 days after intestinal transplant. In nucleotides, the CDR3 is TGTGCCAGCAGCTTGTTGGAGGGTCGCTATGGCTACACCTTC. Its translation is CASSLLEGRYGYTF. Complete variable domain (other parts from reference TRBV5-4 and TRBJ1-2): ETGVTQSPTHLIKTRGQQVTLRCSSQSGHNTVSWYQQALGQGPQFIFQYYREEENGRGNFPPRFSGLQFPNYSSELNVNALELDDSALYLCASSLLEGRYGYTFGSGTRLTVV.